Following are 18 T cell receptor beta chains from one sample sequenced in a study of blood T cells in healthy people across ages. Through a sample-barcoded 5' primer and a J-beta primer mix, a second PCR was run for roughly 6 to 11 cycles. TCRdb re-derived calls from the 5' RACE reads in MiXCR, one entry per CDR3 protein. Here the sample spans about 650,000 distinct CDR3 sequences, 40% to 65% being singletons. The material sequenced was blood. These receptors came from a woman aged 80 or older in good health.

The chain uses TRBV9 and TRBJ2-3; D is ambiguous. The CDR3 spans 15 residues. V was trimmed by 3 bases and J by 0 bases, leaving 11 bases between them. Looked up from germline, CDR1 is SGDLS and CDR2 is YYNGEE. CDR3 in amino acids: CASSARGDSTDTQYF. CDR3 nucleotide sequence: TGTGCCAGCAGCGCCCGTGGAGATAGCACAGATACGCAGTATTTT.

A word on this clonotype: It may be a read error: a sequence one base away is much more abundant. V is TRBV20-1 and J is TRBJ2-3; D not certain. This CDR3 region has 12 residues. Between the trimmed V and J ends, which lost 5 bases and 5 bases, there was a span of 11 bases. Germline V gene data show CDR1 as DFQATT and CDR2 as SNEGSKA (reference sequence). CDR3 residues: CSAARSRDTQYF. The DNA for the CDR3 is TGCAGTGCTGCTAGGTCCAGAGATACGCAGTATTTT.

This clonotype has a handful of counts. This sequence joins TRBV5-1 and TRBJ2-1; D gene unclear. Trimming stripped 2 bases from V and 3 bases from J, with 9 bases between. This CDR3 is 14 amino acids long. Germline loops: CDR1 SGHRS, CDR2 YFSETQ. The CDR3 loop reads CASSFDTRYNEQFF. The DNA of the CDR3 is TGCGCCAGCAGCTTCGACACCCGCTACAATGAGCAGTTCTTC.

V gene TRBV4-2 combines with J gene TRBJ2-5; D call uncertain. Trimming took 0 bases from V and 3 from J, leaving 5 bases between them. The CDR3 is made up of 13 amino acids. Germline loops: CDR1 LGHNA, CDR2 YNFKEQ. The CDR3, as DNA: TGTGCCAGCAGCCAAGATTACGAAGAGACCCAGTACTTC. Encoded protein: CASSQDYEETQYF.

Only a few counts were recorded for this clonotype. The chain combines TRBV18 with TRBJ2-7, with 9 bases fitting TRBD1. This CDR3 has 16 amino acids. The germline V gene has CDR1 KGHSH and CDR2 LQKENI. V lost 0 bases, J lost 3 bases, and 6 bases stayed unmatched. CDR3 in amino acids: CASSPPGDRVLYEQYF. CDR3 coding DNA: TGTGCCAGCTCACCACCTGGGGACAGGGTACTCTACGAGCAGTACTTC.

The chain has TRBV7-9 and TRBJ1-6; no reliable D call. The ends were cut back, 5 bases at V and 4 bases at J, with 18 bases in the middle. The CDR3 loop spans 17 amino acids. Germline assignment: CDR1 SEHNR and CDR2 FQNEAQ (reference sequence). CDR3 sequence (DNA): TGTGCCAGCAGCCCCCCAAAGTGGCAGGCGTATAATTCACCCCTCCACTTT. Translated, it gives CASSPPKWQAYNSPLHF.

In regard to this clonotype: This could be a read error, since a much larger clone is one nucleotide away. The chain uses TRBV29-1 and TRBJ2-3; no clear D. The V end lost 7 bases, the J end lost 10 bases, and 27 bases lay between the germline ends. The germline CDR1 and CDR2 sequences are SQVTM and ANQGSEA. The CDR3 consists of 15 residues. CDR3 coding DNA: TGCAGCGCCGATACTCTAGAGGCCCCAGGTCTCGCGCAGTATTTT. This sequence encodes CSADTLEAPGLAQYF.

This CDR3 reads CASSLVPGKSPDTQYF. The CDR3 coding sequence is TGCGCCAGCAGCTTGGTCCCAGGGAAGTCCCCAGATACGCAGTATTTT. The chain couples TRBV5-1 to TRBJ2-3, with a possible D match to TRBD1 (5 bases). CDR3 length: 16 amino acids. Trimming took 0 bases from V and 4 from J, leaving 15 bases between them. Germline CDR1 and CDR2: SGHRS and YFSETQ. Supplemented by reference TRBV5-1 and TRBJ2-3, the full variable domain reads KAGVTQTPRYLIKTRGQQVTLSCSPISGHRSVSWYQQTPGQGLQFLFEYFSETQRNKGNFPGRFSGRQFSNSRSEMNVSTLELGDSALYLCASSLVPGKSPDTQYFGPGTRLTVL.

This clonotype showed up just a few times. This chain uses TRBV7-9 with TRBJ1-1, with D uncertain. V was clipped by 3 bases and J by 6 bases, with 8 bases between them. This CDR3 contains 12 residues. The germline V gene encodes CDR1 SEHNR and CDR2 FQNEAQ (reference sequence). The CDR3 loop reads CASSFAGAEAFF. The CDR3, as DNA: TGTGCCAGCAGCTTCGCCGGGGCTGAAGCTTTCTTT.

At least ten counts were recorded for this clonotype. The V call is TRBV20-1, the J call TRBJ2-3; TRBD2 agrees at 11 bases. This CDR3 contains 15 residues. From germline, CDR1 is DFQATT and CDR2 SNEGSKA (reference sequence). V shed 7 bases, J shed 8 bases, and the junction held 14 bases outside the gene matches. CDR3 residues: CSVFSGGAIIVTQYF. The CDR3 coding sequence is TGCAGTGTCTTTAGCGGGGGGGCCATCATAGTTACGCAGTATTTT.

The rearrangement links TRBV10-3 to TRBJ2-3, with D perhaps being TRBD1 or TRBD2 (5 bases each). The germline V gene encodes CDR1 ENHRY and CDR2 SYGVKD. V gave up 0 bases and J gave up 1 base, with 14 bases separating them. CDR3 length: 17 residues. The CDR3 DNA reads as TGTGCCATCAGTGAGTCGCAGGGTGGGGGACGCACAGATACGCAGTATTTT. Its protein product is CAISESQGGGRTDTQYF.

This clonotype was recorded at least ten times. This chain uses TRBV7-9 with TRBJ1-4, with 7 positions matching TRBD1. Germline CDR1 SEHNR, CDR2 FQNEAQ (reference sequence). The CDR3 is made up of 14 amino acids. The V segment lost 5 bases and the J segment 7 bases; nucleotides outside the gene matches: 7. The chain's CDR3 is CASSLQGLPEKLFF. The CDR3, as DNA: TGTGCCAGCAGCCTACAGGGGCTTCCTGAAAAACTGTTTTTT. Together with reference TRBV7-9 and TRBJ1-4, the CDR3 gives the full variable domain: DTGVSQNPRHKITKRGQNVTFRCDPISEHNRLYWYRQTLGQGPEFLTYFQNEAQLEKSRLLSDRFSAERPKGSFSTLEIQRTEQGDSAMYLCASSLQGLPEKLFFGSGTQLSVL.

This clonotype was counted between two and nine times. At one boundary the junction diverges from the germline segment, which might be a read error. The chain combines TRBV27 with TRBJ2-1, with 10 nucleotides matching TRBD2. The CDR3 totals 14 residues. Germline values: CDR1 MNHEY, CDR2 SMNVEV (reference sequence). CDR3 nucleotide sequence: TGTGCCGGCAGTGGACTAGCGGAGCACAATGAGCAGTTCTTC. Protein sequence: CAGSGLAEHNEQFF.

This clonotype has more than one count but fewer than ten. CDR3 residues: CATSRYLGDPAFF. The CDR3 nucleotides are TGTGCCACCAGCAGATACCTAGGGGATCCAGCTTTCTTT. The chain joins TRBV15 to TRBJ1-1; D perhaps matches TRBD1 (5 bases). The germline V gene encodes CDR1 LNHNV and CDR2 YYDKDF (reference sequence). The V and J ends lost 2 bases and 10 bases respectively, with 14 bases between them. The length of the CDR3 is 13 residues.

As regards this clonotype: A read error may explain this, as a much larger clone is one base away. The rearrangement uses TRBV7-3 and TRBJ2-1; TRBD2 agrees at 7 bases. The CDR3 runs to 14 residues. CDR1 and CDR2 from the germline V gene are SGHTA and FQGTGA. The CDR3 bases are TGTGCCAGCAGCGCGACTAGCCACTACAATGAGCGGTTCTTC. Amino acids: CASSATSHYNERFF.

About this clonotype itself: A read error is possible here, since a much larger clone lies one base away. The chain employs TRBV5-1 and TRBJ2-1; perhaps D is TRBD1 or TRBD2 (6 bases each). Germline CDR1 and CDR2: SGHRS and YFSETQ. Trimming removed 7 bases at V and 6 bases at J, with 20 bases between. There are 15 residues in the CDR3. CDR3 sequence (DNA): TGCGCCAGCTGCCCGGTAGTAGGGGGGCCCAATGAGCAGTTCTTC. Encoded protein: CASCPVVGGPNEQFF.

Remarks on this clonotype: Given a much more abundant clone one base away, this may be a read error. The chain carries TRBV20-1 and TRBJ2-1; TRBD2 aligns across 7 bases. The CDR3 contains 12 residues. Germline loops: CDR1 DFQATT, CDR2 SNEGSKA (reference sequence). The V and J ends lost 2 bases and 13 bases, in that order; junction bases with no gene match: 8. CDR3 bases: TGCAGTGCTAGACTGCCGCGGGAGACCCAGTTCTTC. As protein: CSARLPRETQFF.

The count of this clonotype is one. This may be a read error, as it is one base from a much larger clone. CDR3 protein: CAWRFRTGGWEQYF. CDR3 in DNA: TGTGCCTGGAGATTCCGGACAGGGGGCTGGGAGCAGTACTTC. The V and J genes are TRBV30 and TRBJ2-4; 11 nucleotides line up with TRBD1. Germline CDR1 is GTSNPN and CDR2 is SVGIG (reference sequence). The CDR3 has 14 residues. The V gene end was trimmed by 3 bases and the J gene end by 13 bases; junction bases not matched to a gene: 11.